Each of the 9 T cell receptor beta chains below was sequenced from the same sample in a study of cytomegalovirus exposure and HLA in healthy donors. This PCR relied on a set of 60 Vbeta primers and 13 Jbeta primers. This table comes from immunoSEQ multiplex PCR, and its TCRdb copy is limited to in-frame clones, with some not included. Among over 100,000 clones listed, approximately 78% were seen once. Sequencing used PBMCs. These receptors originate from a man aged 30 to 39 in good health and CMV-seropositive.

The chain links TRBV28 to TRBJ2-5, with D perhaps TRBD2 (6 bases). V was cut by 3 bases and J by 5 bases, with 16 bases left in between. This CDR3 is 15 amino acids long. The germline V gene has CDR1 MDHEN and CDR2 SYDVKM. The CDR3, as DNA: TGTGCCAGCAGTTTTATCTTAGGTGGAGGGGAGACCCAGTACTTC. Its translation is CASSFILGGGETQYF.

The genes are TRBV30 and TRBJ1-5; 8 nucleotides line up with TRBD1. The ends lost 3 bases at V and 4 bases at J; junction bases unmatched: 5. This CDR3 comprises 14 residues. The V gene's germline CDR1 is GTSNPN and CDR2 SVGIG (reference sequence). This CDR3 reads CAWSARTGNQPQHF. CDR3 in DNA: TGTGCCTGGAGCGCCCGGACAGGGAATCAGCCCCAGCATTTT.

The gene calls are TRBV30 and TRBJ2-3; D ambiguous. The CDR3 contains 15 residues. V was pared by 1 base and J by 7 bases, with 18 bases between. Germline lookup yields CDR1 GTSNPN and CDR2 SVGIG (reference sequence). The CDR3 protein is CAWSEGFLDHNTQYF. The CDR3 bases are TGTGCCTGGAGTGAAGGTTTCCTAGATCATAATACGCAGTATTTT.

The chain recombines TRBV6-4 with TRBJ2-2, with D perhaps TRBD2 (6 bases). The CDR3 has 15 residues. Per the germline V gene, CDR1 is MRHNA and CDR2 is SNTAGT. V was pared by 0 bases and J by 1 base, with 6 bases between. This CDR3 reads CASSDSGGNTGELFF. CDR3 DNA sequence: TGTGCCAGCAGTGACTCGGGGGGGAACACCGGGGAGCTGTTTTTT.

The V gene is TRBV18, the J gene TRBJ1-2; 9 bases match TRBD1. From germline, CDR1 is KGHSH and CDR2 LQKENI. V lost 6 bases, J lost 1 base, and 6 bases stayed unmatched. CDR3 length: 15 amino acids. Here the CDR3 reads CASSADRGDNYGYTF. In DNA form, the CDR3 reads TGTGCCAGCTCGGCAGACAGGGGGGATAACTATGGCTACACCTTC. The full variable domain, rest sourced from reference TRBV18 and TRBJ1-2, is NAGVMQNPRHLVRRRGQEARLRCSPMKGHSHVYWYRQLPEEGLKFMVYLQKENIIDESGMPKERFSAEFPKEGPSILRIQQVVRGDSAAYFCASSADRGDNYGYTFGSGTRLTVV.

The chain joins TRBV10-1 to TRBJ2-1, with D maybe TRBD2 (6 bases). V gave up 4 bases and J gave up 6 bases, with 28 bases separating them. This CDR3 region has 19 residues. Germline V lookup: CDR1 WNHNN, CDR2 SYGVQD (reference sequence). The DNA of the CDR3 is TGCGCCAGCAGTGGAATTGATCGATGGGTCGGGAGCTCCGGCAATGAGCAGTTCTTC. This sequence encodes CASSGIDRWVGSSGNEQFF.

The V gene is TRBV21-1, the J gene TRBJ2-5; TRBD1, the table's D call, was not compared with the DNA. TRBV21-1 is recorded as a pseudogene. CDR3 length: 17 amino acids. The CDR3 sequence is CANHNAGTGAGGETQYF. In DNA, the CDR3 is TGTGCCAACCATAACGCCGGGACAGGGGCAGGTGGAGAGACCCAGTACTTC.

V and J are TRBV29-1 and TRBJ2-1; 7 bases are a match to TRBD2. The CDR3 sequence is 12 residues long. J lost 8 bases, V lost 4 bases, and 5 bases had no gene match. Germline lookup yields CDR1 SQVTM and CDR2 ANQGSEA. CDR3 loop: CSVGVAGDEQFF. For the CDR3, the DNA is TGCAGCGTTGGGGTGGCGGGGGATGAGCAGTTCTTC.

This clone was seen only once. The rearrangement joins TRBV27 to TRBJ2-7, with D uncertain. CDR1 and CDR2 (germline): MNHEY, SMNVEV (reference sequence). This CDR3 is 15 amino acids long. Trimming took 5 bases from V and 0 from J, leaving 14 bases between them. In DNA form, the CDR3 reads TGTGCCAGCAGTCGAACAGCTGCCTACTCCTACGAGCAGTACTTC. Residues: CASSRTAAYSYEQYF.